The 27 T cell receptor beta chains below were found in one sample sequenced in a study of T-cell memory formation after mild COVID-19. TCRdb ran MiXCR on the 5' RACE reads and lists one entry per CDR3 protein. Among 350,000 to 450,000 distinct CDR3 sequences listed, roughly a quarter were seen once. The source material was PBMCs or a T cell subset sorted from them (not recorded which). These TCRs come from an adult woman who had mild COVID-19 (a few samples of this study predate the infection). Cell type and time point are not known.

This chain joins TRBV7-9 and TRBJ2-7; TRBD1 aligns across 9 bases. Germline assignment: CDR1 SEHNR and CDR2 FQNEAQ (reference sequence). CDR3 length equals 16 residues. V lost 2 bases to trimming and J lost 2 bases; unmatched junction nucleotides: 7. The CDR3 sequence: CASSLPGTGSPYEQYF. The CDR3 DNA follows: TGTGCCAGCAGCTTACCCGGGACAGGGAGCCCCTACGAGCAGTACTTC.

V gene TRBV6-5 combines with J gene TRBJ2-2; 8 positions agree with TRBD1. CDR3 length equals 15 residues. J gave up 4 bases and V 6 bases, and 7 bases lay outside the gene matches. Germline V gives CDR1 MNHEY, CDR2 SVGAGI. CDR3 sequence: CASSTTGGGTGELFF. The CDR3 region has the DNA TGTGCCAGCAGCACCACAGGGGGAGGCACCGGGGAGCTGTTTTTT.

V is TRBV6-5 and J is TRBJ2-3; no definite D call. Germline lookup yields CDR1 MNHEY and CDR2 SVGAGI. The CDR3 is 13 residues long. Deletions cut 4 bases from V and 6 bases from J, with 11 bases between. This CDR3 reads CASSSLKWDTQYF. CDR3 sequence (DNA): TGTGCCAGCAGTTCCCTTAAGTGGGATACGCAGTATTTT.

This clonotype was seen at least ten times. The V call is TRBV25-1, the J call TRBJ2-7; D is possibly TRBD2 (5 bases). Per the germline V gene, CDR1 is MGHDK and CDR2 is SYGVNS. This CDR3 contains 12 residues. V lost 4 bases and J 7 bases, leaving 11 bases between the germline ends. The CDR3 region is CASSAPGEEQYF. CDR3 coding DNA: TGTGCCAGCAGTGCCCCCGGGGAGGAGCAGTACTTC.

This clonotype was seen ten or more times. The V and J genes are TRBV11-2 and TRBJ1-2, with TRBD1 matching 8 bases. The V gene's germline CDR1 is SGHAT and CDR2 FQNNGV. With V trimmed by 0 bases and J by 2 bases, 5 bases remained unmatched. The CDR3 length is 16 residues. The CDR3 DNA reads TGTGCCAGCAGCTTAGATACCGGGACAGGCAACTATGGCTACACCTTC. It is translated as CASSLDTGTGNYGYTF. The full variable domain, with the rest looked up from reference TRBV11-2 and TRBJ1-2, is EAGVAQSPRYKIIEKRQSVAFWCNPISGHATLYWYQQILGQGPKLLIQFQNNGVVDDSQLPKDRFSAERLKGVDSTLKIQPAKLEDSAVYLCASSLDTGTGNYGYTFGSGTRLTVV.

The chain is built from TRBV6-2 or TRBV6-3 and TRBJ2-7; D remains unclear. V lost 2 bases, J lost 3 bases, and 5 bases lay in between. This CDR3 spans 12 amino acids. The germline V gene has CDR1 MNHEY and CDR2 SVGEGT. CDR3 DNA: TGTGCCAGCAGTTACAGGGTCTACGAGCAGTACTTC. It codes for CASSYRVYEQYF.

The chain links TRBV12-3 or TRBV12-4 to TRBJ1-2; D call uncertain. The CDR3 is 13 residues long. V was trimmed by 5 bases and J by 3 bases, leaving 10 bases between them. The DNA of the CDR3 is TGTGCCAGCAGTGCCTCGGGTGACTATGGCTACACCTTC. It yields the protein CASSASGDYGYTF.

This rearrangement joins TRBV2 to TRBJ2-5, with TRBD2 matching over 7 bases. J lost 5 bases, V lost 3 bases, and 12 bases had no gene match. Germline V CDR1 and CDR2: SNHLY, FYNNEI. The CDR3 totals 16 residues. The CDR3 sequence: CASSDLSGDWGETQYF. The CDR3 DNA reads TGTGCCAGCAGTGACTTGAGCGGGGATTGGGGGGAGACCCAGTACTTC.

The J gene is TRBJ2-7, the V gene TRBV15; the D gene is possibly TRBD2 (5 bases). V shed 2 bases and J shed 7 bases, with 12 bases lying between them. Per germline, CDR1 LNHNV and CDR2 YYDKDF (reference sequence). The length of the CDR3 is 13 residues. The CDR3 spells CATSRSYPGEQYF. The CDR3 nucleotides are TGTGCCACCAGCAGATCCTACCCGGGAGAGCAGTACTTC.

The sample holds a few counts of this clonotype. The chain has TRBV5-1 and TRBJ2-1; TRBD1 agrees at 8 bases. Germline CDR1 and CDR2: SGHRS and YFSETQ. Losses at the gene ends were 0 bases for V and 4 bases for J; bases not matched to a gene: 6. This CDR3 has 16 residues. Written as DNA, the CDR3 is TGCGCCAGCAGCTTGGATGCAGGGGGCGCGTACAATGAGCAGTTCTTC. Protein: CASSLDAGGAYNEQFF.

This clonotype was found many times. The gene calls are TRBV20-1 and TRBJ1-1, with TRBD1 as a possible D gene (5 bases). Germline V gene data show CDR1 as DFQATT and CDR2 as SNEGSKA (reference sequence). The CDR3 runs to 13 residues. V was pared by 1 base and J by 0 bases, with 6 bases between. The CDR3 bases are TGCAGTGCTAGAGGGGGGTTGAACACTGAAGCTTTCTTT. It specifies CSARGGLNTEAFF.

Details on this clonotype: At one end, the junction sequence differs from germline, possibly due to a read error. The chain uses TRBV11-2 and TRBJ2-7; 10 bases are a match to TRBD2. The germline V gene encodes CDR1 SGHAT and CDR2 FQNNGV. The CDR3 covers 15 residues. Here the CDR3 DNA reads TGTGCCAGCAGCCAACTAGCGGGGCCCTCCTGCGAGCAGTACTTC. Its translation is CASSQLAGPSCEQYF.

J is TRBJ1-2 and V is TRBV27; 7 positions match TRBD1. V lost 0 bases to trimming and J lost 8 bases; unmatched junction nucleotides: 9. This CDR3 has 15 amino acids. Germline CDR1 is MNHEY and CDR2 is SMNVEV (reference sequence). CDR3 sequence: CASSLSRRGFEGYTF. The CDR3 nucleotides read TGTGCCAGCAGTTTATCACGCAGGGGGTTTGAAGGCTACACCTTC.

This clonotype was counted between two and nine times. The CDR3: CASSEALRTYGYTF. The CDR3 region has the DNA TGTGCCAGCAGTGAAGCACTAAGGACTTATGGCTACACCTTC. The chain joins TRBV6-1 to TRBJ1-2; D unresolved. V dropped 0 bases and J dropped 5 bases, with 10 bases sitting between them. This CDR3 is 14 amino acids long. CDR1 is MNHNS, CDR2 SASEGT, per germline.

This clonotype was observed a handful of times. The chain employs TRBV3-1 and TRBJ2-3, with a tentative D call TRBD2 (6 bases). The CDR3 is made up of 15 amino acids. V dropped 4 bases and J dropped 3 bases, with 14 bases sitting between them. Germline CDR1 reads LGHDT; CDR2 reads YNNKEL (reference sequence). CDR3 in amino acids: CASSPSTSLTDTQYF. The CDR3 DNA is TGTGCCAGCAGCCCTTCAACTAGCTTGACAGATACGCAGTATTTT.

This clonotype has just a few counts. The chain carries TRBV24-1 and TRBJ2-5, with TRBD2 matching over 7 bases. This CDR3 contains 16 residues. The J segment lost 5 bases and the V segment lost 0 bases, leaving 8 bases of the junction unmatched. Germline values: CDR1 KGHDR, CDR2 SFDVKD. For the CDR3, the DNA is TGTGCCACCAGTGATTTGGTGGGAGGGAACTTGGAGACCCAGTACTTC. It codes for CATSDLVGGNLETQYF.

This clonotype was observed a handful of times. V and J are TRBV5-4 and TRBJ2-3, with 14 bases fitting TRBD2. CDR3 length: 15 residues. The V segment lost 4 bases and the J segment 7 bases; nucleotides outside the gene matches: 5. Germline lookup yields CDR1 SGHNT and CDR2 YYREEE (reference sequence). The CDR3 nucleotides read TGTGCCAGCAGCCCCCGGACTAGCGGGAGGAATACGCAGTATTTT. It encodes CASSPRTSGRNTQYF. The whole variable domain, remainder taken from reference TRBV5-4 and TRBJ2-3, is ETGVTQSPTHLIKTRGQQVTLRCSSQSGHNTVSWYQQALGQGPQFIFQYYREEENGRGNFPPRFSGLQFPNYSSELNVNALELDDSALYLCASSPRTSGRNTQYFGPGTRLTVL.

The rearrangement joins TRBV12-3 or TRBV12-4 to TRBJ2-7; D possibly corresponds to TRBD2 (7 bases). V shed 1 base and J shed 2 bases, with 12 bases lying between them. The CDR3 has 15 amino acids. CDR3 nucleotide sequence: TGTGCCAGCAGTTTAGGCGGGGGCCCCGCCTACGAGCAGTACTTC. Translating it yields CASSLGGGPAYEQYF.

The chain joins TRBV12-3 or TRBV12-4 to TRBJ1-1; tentative D call: TRBD1 (5 bases). With 6 bases removed from V and 1 base from J, the gap between germline ends came to 9 bases. CDR3 length: 13 residues. CDR3 protein: CASSGTENTEAFF. In DNA form, the CDR3 reads TGTGCCAGCAGCGGGACGGAGAACACTGAAGCTTTCTTT.

This clonotype was picked up a small number of times. The gene calls are TRBV13 and TRBJ2-5; no definite D call. V was trimmed by 4 bases and J by 2 bases, leaving 14 bases between them. The CDR3 is 15 amino acids. Germline CDR1 is PRHDT and CDR2 is FYEKMQ (reference sequence). This CDR3 reads CASSSPLGSQETQYF. The CDR3 coding sequence is TGTGCCAGCAGCTCCCCTCTCGGCAGTCAAGAGACCCAGTACTTC. The complete variable domain, with remaining parts taken from reference TRBV13 and TRBJ2-5, reads AAGVIQSPRHLIKEKRETATLKCYPIPRHDTVYWYQQGPGQDPQFLISFYEKMQSDKGSIPDRFSAQQFSDYHSELNMSSLELGDSALYFCASSSPLGSQETQYFGPGTRLLVL.

The J gene is TRBJ2-5, the V gene TRBV7-2; TRBD2 aligns across 11 bases. The CDR3 is 13 residues long. Looked up from germline, CDR1 is SGHTA and CDR2 is FQGNSA. Trimming cost V 5 bases and J 11 bases; bases outside gene matches: 7. Here the CDR3 DNA reads TGTGCCAGCAGCGTCGGGACTAGCGGATCTCAGTACTTC. It encodes CASSVGTSGSQYF.

The V call is TRBV7-9, the J call TRBJ2-5, with D perhaps matching TRBD1 (5 bases). CDR1 is SEHNR, CDR2 FQNEAQ, per germline (reference sequence). The CDR3 spans 14 residues. Trimming shortened V by 1 base and J by 7 bases, and 13 bases separated the two germline ends. This chain's CDR3 is CASSLVLQGVTQYF. The CDR3 coding sequence is TGTGCCAGCAGCTTAGTCTTGCAGGGTGTGACCCAGTACTTC.

The DNA of the CDR3 is TGTGCCAGCAGTTACGGGGGACAGGGCATGAAGCCCCAGCATTTT. This gives the protein CASSYGGQGMKPQHF. V and J are TRBV6-2 or TRBV6-3 and TRBJ1-5; TRBD1 agrees at 9 bases. This CDR3 region has 15 residues. The V and J ends lost 2 bases and 8 bases, in that order; junction bases with no gene match: 7. From germline, CDR1 is MNHEY and CDR2 SVGEGT.

The chain recombines TRBV24-1 with TRBJ2-7; 10 nucleotides align to TRBD2. The germline gives CDR1 KGHDR, CDR2 SFDVKD. This CDR3 contains 17 residues. V shed 3 bases, J shed 4 bases, and the junction held 11 bases outside the gene matches. In DNA form, the CDR3 reads TGTGCCACCAGTGATCCAGTAGCGGGAGGCCCCATATACGAGCAGTACTTC. Translated: CATSDPVAGGPIYEQYF.

The chain carries TRBV7-9 and TRBJ2-3; perhaps TRBD2 as D (6 bases). With 4 bases removed from V and 2 bases from J, the gap between germline ends came to 13 bases. CDR3 length: 15 residues. The germline CDR1 and CDR2 sequences are SEHNR and FQNEAQ (reference sequence). For the CDR3, the DNA is TGTGCCAGCAGCTCGTCGGGACTTCACACAGATACGCAGTATTTT. It specifies CASSSSGLHTDTQYF.

This clonotype was recorded a few times. CDR3: CASSWGTSGRAYRRDTQYF. CDR3 DNA sequence: TGTGCCAGCAGCTGGGGGACTAGCGGGAGGGCCTACCGTAGGGATACGCAGTATTTT. V usage is TRBV7-2 and J usage is TRBJ2-3; the match to TRBD2 covers 16 bases. The germline gives CDR1 SGHTA, CDR2 FQGNSA. J was trimmed by 6 bases and V by 4 bases; bases with no gene match: 13. CDR3 length: 19 residues.

This clonotype has only a few counts. The chain joins TRBV29-1 to TRBJ2-7; D is possibly TRBD2 (5 bases). Per germline, CDR1 SQVTM and CDR2 ANQGSEA. The CDR3 sequence is 14 residues long. Trimming stripped 1 base from V and 3 bases from J, with 13 bases between. The CDR3 protein is CSVEVRGTLYEQYF. The CDR3 DNA follows: TGCAGCGTTGAAGTCCGGGGAACTCTCTACGAGCAGTACTTC.